Each of the 24 T cell receptor beta chains below was sequenced from the same sample in a study of neurological immune-mediated disorders. TCRdb passed the 5' RACE reads through MiXCR, listing each CDR3 protein once. The repertoire holds approximately 37,000 distinct CDR3 sequences, 3.5% to 4.5% seen once, with around 2% in the top ten. Sequences were obtained from PBMCs. All receptors come from a man aged 30 to 39 with multiple sclerosis.

The gene calls are TRBV5-5 and TRBJ2-2; unclear D gene. CDR3 length: 14 amino acids. Germline CDR1 SGHKS, CDR2 YYEKEE (reference sequence). The V end was cut by 1 base, the J end by 6 bases, with 10 bases between. The CDR3 DNA sequence: TGTGCCAGCAGCTTGTCCAGTACTCCCGGGGAGCTGTTTTTT. Amino acid sequence: CASSLSSTPGELFF. Looking up the rest from reference TRBV5-5 and TRBJ2-2 gives the full variable domain: DAGVTQSPTHLIKTRGQQVTLRCSPISGHKSVSWYQQVLGQGPQFIFQYYEKEERGRGNFPDRFSARQFPNYSSELNVNALLLGDSALYLCASSLSSTPGELFFGEGSRLTVL.

A few counts support this clonotype. This chain connects TRBV7-3 to TRBJ2-5, with 8 bases identical to TRBD2. Per the germline V gene, CDR1 is SGHTA and CDR2 is FQGTGA. CDR3 length: 11 residues. The junction had 0 bases not matched to a gene; V was cut back by 5 bases and J by 7 bases. In nucleotides, the CDR3 is TGTGCCAGCAGCGCGGGAGGGACCCAGTACTTC. Translated: CASSAGGTQYF.

In this sample, this clonotype turned up many times. The chain links TRBV7-8 to TRBJ2-5, with 8 bases that match TRBD1. CDR3 size: 14 residues. The germline V gene encodes CDR1 SGHVS and CDR2 FQNEAQ. V lost 5 bases, J lost 4 bases, and 6 bases stayed unmatched. The chain's CDR3 is CASSDGTGGETQYF. CDR3 in DNA: TGTGCCAGCAGCGACGGGACAGGAGGAGAGACCCAGTACTTC. Using reference TRBV7-8 and TRBJ2-5 for the parts outside the CDR3, the full variable domain is GAGVSQSPRYKVAKRGQDVALRCDPISGHVSLFWYQQALGQGPEFLTYFQNEAQLDKSGLPSDRFFAERPEGSVSTLKIQRTQQEDSAVYLCASSDGTGGETQYFGPGTRLLVL.

The table lists this clonotype with many counts. CDR3 residues: CASGGGNNYGYTF. The CDR3 DNA sequence: TGTGCCAGCGGGGGGGGAAATAACTATGGCTACACCTTC. J is TRBJ1-2 and V is TRBV11-2, with D maybe TRBD1 (5 bases). V was cut by 8 bases and J by 1 base, with 11 bases left in between. The germline V gene has CDR1 SGHAT and CDR2 FQNNGV. The CDR3 is 13 residues long.

This clonotype came up a few times. Its ends do not fully match the called genes, so a read error is possible. This rearrangement joins TRBV4-2 to TRBJ1-5, with D perhaps TRBD1 (6 bases). CDR1 LGHNA and CDR2 YNFKEQ come from the germline V gene. The CDR3 runs 14 residues. In DNA form, the CDR3 reads TGTGCCAGCAGCCAAGATGGGGGCAATCAGCCCCAGAATTTT. It is translated as CASSQDGGNQPQNF.

In this sample, this clonotype turned up many times. The rearrangement links TRBV20-1 to TRBJ2-1; no clear D. CDR3 length: 14 amino acids. The germline V and J ends were trimmed by 6 bases and 4 bases, with 16 bases remaining between them. CDR1 is DFQATT and CDR2 is SNEGSKA in the germline V gene (reference sequence). In nucleotides, the CDR3 is TGCAGTGCCCACGGACCGGCCGGGTACAATGAGCAGTTCTTC. It codes for CSAHGPAGYNEQFF.

This clonotype was picked up many times. This chain links TRBV7-2 with TRBJ1-2, with 7 nucleotides matching TRBD1. The CDR3 is 14 amino acids. Germline CDR1 SGHTA, CDR2 FQGNSA. Unmatched junction bases numbered 6, after V lost 4 bases and J lost 4 bases. The CDR3 DNA follows: TGTGCCAGCAGCTCACAGACAGGGTTCTATGGCTACACCTTC. Translated: CASSSQTGFYGYTF.

At least ten counts were recorded for this clonotype. The chain uses TRBV6-6 and TRBJ1-2; TRBD1 matches at 8 bases. J lost 4 bases, V lost 7 bases, and 5 bases had no gene match. Germline CDR1 reads MNHNY; CDR2 reads SVGAGI (reference sequence). The CDR3 totals 13 residues. Here the CDR3 reads CASTTDRAYGYTF. Here the CDR3 DNA reads TGTGCCAGCACCACGGACAGGGCCTATGGCTACACCTTC.

This clonotype was seen at least ten times. The chain carries TRBV5-6 and TRBJ2-1, with TRBD1 matching 7 bases. The CDR3 contains 13 residues. Germline CDR1 SGHDT, CDR2 YYEEEE. V dropped 4 bases and J dropped 4; count of bases not matched to a gene: 2. In nucleotides, the CDR3 is TGTGCCAGCAGCCGGGGACAGTACAATGAGCAGTTCTTC. Residues: CASSRGQYNEQFF.

This clonotype was detected many times. The chain employs TRBV6-1 and TRBJ2-7, with 11 bases that match TRBD2. Germline CDR1 is MNHNS and CDR2 is SASEGT. V lost 2 bases and J lost 2; bases outside the gene matches: 2. The CDR3 has 15 residues. The chain's CDR3 is CASSESSGGPYEQYF. CDR3 coding DNA: TGTGCCAGCAGTGAATCTAGCGGGGGGCCCTACGAGCAGTACTTC.

This clonotype was found many times. Here the CDR3 DNA reads TGCAGCGTGGGGAATCCCTACCAGGCCCAGTACTTC. Translating it yields CSVGNPYQAQYF. The chain employs TRBV29-1 and TRBJ2-5; D ambiguous. The CDR3 loop spans 12 amino acids. The V gene's germline CDR1 is SQVTM and CDR2 ANQGSEA. With 6 bases removed from V and 9 bases from J, the gap between germline ends came to 17 bases. Drawing the rest from reference TRBV29-1 and TRBJ2-5, the complete variable domain is SAVISQKPSRDICQRGTSLTIQCQVDSQVTMMFWYRQQPGQSLTLIATANQGSEATYESGFVIDKFPISRPNLTFSTLTVSNMSPEDSSIYLCSVGNPYQAQYFGPGTRLLVL.

On this clonotype itself: This may be a read error, as it is one base from a much larger clone. The rearrangement links TRBV12-3 or TRBV12-4 to TRBJ1-2, with unresolved D. V lost 3 bases and J lost 6, with 14 bases in between. The CDR3 totals 14 residues. This CDR3 reads CASSFHQTSHGYTF. In DNA, the CDR3 is TGTGCCAGCAGTTTCCACCAGACTTCCCATGGCTACACCTTC.

This clonotype was found many times. The chain uses TRBV9 and TRBJ2-3; D remains unclear. The ends were cut back, 0 bases at V and 3 bases at J, with 11 bases in the middle. The CDR3 contains 15 residues. Per the germline V gene, CDR1 is SGDLS and CDR2 is YYNGEE. For the CDR3, the DNA is TGTGCCAGCAGCGTAGATTTAGTGGGGACAGATACGCAGTATTTT. Translating gives CASSVDLVGTDTQYF.

This clonotype appeared many times. The J gene is TRBJ1-1, the V gene TRBV27; D perhaps matches TRBD1 (5 bases). V was cut by 5 bases and J by 4 bases, with 17 bases left in between. This CDR3 spans 15 amino acids. The germline V gene has CDR1 MNHEY and CDR2 SMNVEV (reference sequence). CDR3 amino acids: CASSPLLQGRTEAFF. The DNA for the CDR3 is TGTGCCAGCAGTCCACTATTGCAGGGACGCACTGAAGCTTTCTTT.

This chain connects TRBV7-8 to TRBJ2-7; D possibly corresponds to TRBD1 (6 bases). The V gene lost 2 bases and the J gene lost 6 bases, with 17 bases spanning the gap. CDR1 and CDR2 (germline): SGHVS, FQNEAQ. The CDR3 runs 15 residues. The CDR3 loop is CASSLIQGISSEQYF. CDR3 DNA sequence: TGTGCCAGCAGCTTAATTCAGGGGATAAGTAGCGAGCAGTACTTC.

This clonotype was found many times. The CDR3, as DNA: TGCAGTGCTAGAAGGCGTGCCGGGGAGACCCAGTACTTC. This translates into CSARRRAGETQYF. This chain joins TRBV20-1 and TRBJ2-5, with D uncertain. V shed 2 bases and J shed 5 bases, with 12 bases lying between them. The CDR3 is made up of 13 amino acids. Germline values: CDR1 DFQATT, CDR2 SNEGSKA (reference sequence).

In its sample, this clonotype was seen many times. This chain uses TRBV3-1 with TRBJ1-1, with D perhaps TRBD1 (6 bases). Germline loops: CDR1 LGHDT, CDR2 YNNKEL (reference sequence). The CDR3 has 14 residues. Trimming pared 3 bases from V and 3 bases from J, leaving 11 bases between. The CDR3 is CASSQVRQDTEAFF. DNA for the CDR3: TGTGCCAGCAGCCAGGTCCGACAGGACACTGAAGCTTTCTTT.

Many counts were recorded for this clonotype. CDR3 residues: CASSPELLTHNEQFF. For the CDR3, the DNA is TGCGCCAGCAGCCCCGAACTTCTTACTCACAATGAGCAGTTCTTC. The gene calls are TRBV5-1 and TRBJ2-1; D is undetermined. Looked up from germline, CDR1 is SGHRS and CDR2 is YFSETQ. Deletions cut 4 bases from V and 5 bases from J, with 16 bases between. There are 15 residues in the CDR3.

This clonotype came up many times. The V and J genes are TRBV5-1 and TRBJ1-1; tentatively, D is TRBD1 (6 bases). The CDR3 extends over 14 amino acids. V gave up 3 bases and J gave up 3 bases, with 12 bases separating them. Germline lookup yields CDR1 SGHRS and CDR2 YFSETQ. The CDR3 spells CASSSQGWDTEAFF. In nucleotides, the CDR3 is TGCGCCAGCAGCTCACAGGGTTGGGACACTGAAGCTTTCTTT.

This clonotype was picked up many times. The chain recombines TRBV9 with TRBJ2-7; tentatively, D is TRBD2 (6 bases). The V end was cut by 5 bases, the J end by 6 bases, with 15 bases between. This CDR3 contains 13 residues. The germline gives CDR1 SGDLS, CDR2 YYNGEE. CDR3 DNA: TGTGCCAGCAGGCGGGACGAGCTGACCGAGCAGTACTTC. Translating it yields CASRRDELTEQYF.

This clonotype was counted ten times or more. The chain carries TRBV27 and TRBJ1-5, with D possibly being TRBD1 (6 bases). This CDR3 comprises 14 residues. Trimming removed 6 bases from V and 3 bases from J, with 12 bases in between. Germline V gene data show CDR1 as MNHEY and CDR2 as SMNVEV (reference sequence). The CDR3 loop reads CASSPDSFNQPQHF. CDR3 nucleotide sequence: TGTGCCAGCAGCCCGGACAGCTTCAATCAGCCCCAGCATTTT.

This clonotype was seen repeatedly, ten times or more. The chain carries TRBV5-6 and TRBJ1-2; 9 positions match TRBD1. Germline V gene data show CDR1 as SGHDT and CDR2 as YYEEEE. This CDR3 spans 13 amino acids. With 6 bases clipped from V and 3 bases from J, the junction kept 3 bases outside the gene matches. The CDR3 region has the DNA TGTGCCAGCATCTACAGGGGGCACTATGGCTACACCTTC. Its translation: CASIYRGHYGYTF.

This clonotype was seen ten or more times. The V call is TRBV5-1, the J call TRBJ2-7; 9 bases fit TRBD1. Trimming at V came to 3 bases and at J to 5 bases, leaving 15 bases not matched to a gene. CDR1 SGHRS and CDR2 YFSETQ come from the germline V gene. CDR3 length: 17 residues. DNA for the CDR3: TGCGCCAGCAGCTCCGGCACCATGGGGACAGGGACCAACGAGCAGTACTTC. This sequence encodes CASSSGTMGTGTNEQYF.

Ten or more counts support this clonotype. The chain combines TRBV12-3 or TRBV12-4 with TRBJ2-1, with 13 nucleotides matching TRBD2. V was clipped by 7 bases and J by 4 bases; unmatched bases: 4. The CDR3 is 15 amino acids. The CDR3: CASNLLAGGYNEQFF. DNA for the CDR3: TGTGCCAGCAACCTACTAGCGGGGGGGTACAATGAGCAGTTCTTC.